What follows describes a single T cell receptor (beta chain). This entry comes from a study of blood T cell repertoires in COVID-19. The assay was immunoSEQ multiplex PCR, and TCRdb's table has in-frame clones only and misses some. Among about 230,000 clones listed, roughly 90% were seen once. The germline gives CDR1 LNHDA, CDR2 SQIVND (reference sequence). V shed 6 bases, J shed 2 bases, and the junction held 3 bases outside the gene matches. CDR3 length equals 15 residues. The source of this sequence is a woman in her thirties with acute COVID-19. Sequenced material: PBMCs or T cells enriched from blood (not recorded which). The V gene is TRBV19, the J gene TRBJ1-4; 10 bases fit TRBD1. The CDR3 nucleotides read TGTGCCAGTAGGAGACAGGGGGCGACTAATGAAAAACTGTTTTTT. It codes for CASRRQGATNEKLFF.